Following are 14 T cell receptor beta chains from one sample sequenced in a study of T-cell memory formation after mild COVID-19. TCRdb called the 5' RACE reads again in MiXCR, with one record for every CDR3 protein. The data contain some 300,000 distinct CDR3 sequences, 20% to 25% of them singletons. Sequencing was performed on PBMCs or a T cell subset sorted from them (not recorded which). All receptors come from a man aged 18 to 30 who had mild COVID-19 (a few samples of this study predate the infection). Cell type and time point are not known.

This clonotype occurred a few times. The chain combines TRBV10-3 with TRBJ1-2, with D perhaps TRBD1 (5 bases). This CDR3 is 14 amino acids long. Germline-derived CDR1 and CDR2 are ENHRY and SYGVKD. V lost 0 bases and J lost 8, with 13 bases in between. CDR3: CAISESIWGGGYTF. Written as DNA, the CDR3 is TGTGCCATCAGTGAGTCGATATGGGGCGGCGGCTACACCTTC.

In its sample, this clonotype was seen a few times. The CDR3 nucleotides are TGTGCCAGCAGCCAAGAGGGGTCTCGTGGCTACACCTTC. This sequence encodes CASSQEGSRGYTF. The chain has TRBV4-2 and TRBJ1-2; D remains ambiguous. The CDR3 has 13 amino acids. Germline values: CDR1 LGHNA, CDR2 YNFKEQ. V lost 0 bases and J lost 7, with 9 bases in between.

The chain joins TRBV6-5 to TRBJ2-7; TRBD2 might be the D (6 bases). The germline gives CDR1 MNHEY, CDR2 SVGAGI. The CDR3 contains 16 residues. V dropped 0 bases and J dropped 7 bases, with 19 bases sitting between them. CDR3 sequence reads: CASSYSVGDWMAEQYF. CDR3 bases: TGTGCCAGCAGTTACTCGGTGGGGGACTGGATGGCGGAGCAGTACTTC.

The chain joins TRBV15 to TRBJ2-3; 9 bases are shared with TRBD2. Germline V gives CDR1 LNHNV, CDR2 YYDKDF (reference sequence). V was pared by 8 bases and J by 1 base, with 7 bases of the junction left unmatched. The length of the CDR3 is 15 residues. The CDR3 bases are TGTGCCACCTCACCTCGCGGGGGGGGCACAGATACGCAGTATTTT. Protein: CATSPRGGGTDTQYF.

In its sample, this clonotype was seen a few times. V is TRBV3-1 and J is TRBJ2-1; 9 bases are shared with TRBD2. Trimming took 1 base from V and 11 from J; bases not matched to a gene: 9. Germline CDR1 is LGHDT and CDR2 is YNNKEL (reference sequence). The CDR3 is 15 residues long. The CDR3 nucleotides read TGTGCCAGCAGCCAAGGGCGGGGGGGCCTTCGTCAGCAGTTCTTC. The encoded protein is CASSQGRGGLRQQFF.

This clonotype was observed at least ten times. The rearrangement uses TRBV20-1 and TRBJ2-5; 8 bases are a match to TRBD2. CDR1 is DFQATT, CDR2 SNEGSKA, per germline (reference sequence). This CDR3 has 15 amino acids. The V gene end was trimmed by 5 bases and the J gene end by 5 bases; junction bases not matched to a gene: 13. The CDR3 region is CSAPRGSGVRETQYF. The CDR3 coding sequence is TGCAGTGCTCCCCGTGGTAGCGGGGTAAGGGAGACCCAGTACTTC.

The J gene is TRBJ1-1, the V gene TRBV6-5, with D uncertain. CDR1 and CDR2 from the germline V gene are MNHEY and SVGAGI. V lost 1 base, J lost 2 bases, and 5 bases lay in between. The CDR3 covers 13 residues. This chain's CDR3 is CASSYWKNTEAFF. CDR3 nucleotide sequence: TGTGCCAGCAGTTACTGGAAAAACACTGAAGCTTTCTTT.

V gene TRBV10-1 combines with J gene TRBJ2-3, with D perhaps TRBD1 or TRBD2 (5 bases each). The CDR3 is 15 amino acids. V dropped 0 bases and J dropped 8 bases, with 15 bases sitting between them. Per the germline V gene, CDR1 is WNHNN and CDR2 is SYGVQD (reference sequence). As DNA, the CDR3 is TGCGCCAGCAGTGAGTCTCGGGTGGGGGTATCTACGCAGTATTTT. Translated: CASSESRVGVSTQYF.

This clonotype was detected many times. V usage is TRBV5-1 and J usage is TRBJ2-1, with TRBD2 as a possible D gene (5 bases). The V gene's germline CDR1 is SGHRS and CDR2 YFSETQ. Trimming removed 4 bases at V and 7 bases at J, with 12 bases between. The CDR3 has 13 amino acids. The CDR3 protein is CASSPRTGNEQFF. CDR3 sequence (DNA): TGCGCCAGCAGCCCGAGGACGGGGAATGAGCAGTTCTTC.

This chain connects TRBV6-4 to TRBJ2-3, with D possibly being TRBD1 (5 bases). The V gene lost 4 bases and the J gene lost 4 bases, with 12 bases spanning the gap. The germline CDR1 and CDR2 sequences are MRHNA and SNTAGT. The CDR3 loop spans 14 amino acids. CDR3 in DNA: TGTGCCAGCAGTGGACAGATAAATTCAGATACGCAGTATTTT. This gives the protein CASSGQINSDTQYF.

V and J are TRBV6-5 and TRBJ2-3, with TRBD1 as a possible D gene (5 bases). Trimming left V 0 bases short and J 8 bases short, with 15 bases between. Per the germline V gene, CDR1 is MNHEY and CDR2 is SVGAGI. This CDR3 contains 15 residues. CDR3 in amino acids: CASSYSAGLSGTQYF. CDR3 coding DNA: TGTGCCAGCAGTTACTCGGCAGGGTTGAGTGGTACGCAGTATTTT.

The gene calls are TRBV6-1 and TRBJ2-7; D tentatively fits TRBD1 or TRBD2 (5 bases each). The V gene lost 7 bases and the J gene lost 5 bases, with 15 bases spanning the gap. Germline V gives CDR1 MNHNS, CDR2 SASEGT. The CDR3 is 13 amino acids. The CDR3 nucleotides are TGTGCCAGCATTATCGAGGGGAGAAACGAGCAGTACTTC. It translates to CASIIEGRNEQYF.

The chain couples TRBV12-3 or TRBV12-4 to TRBJ1-3; D ambiguous. The ends were cut back, 6 bases at V and 0 bases at J, with 12 bases in the middle. The CDR3 extends over 15 amino acids. In DNA, the CDR3 is TGTGCCAGCAGCCGTTGGGGAGTCTCTGGAAACACCATATATTTT. It is translated as CASSRWGVSGNTIYF.

The chain employs TRBV7-3 and TRBJ2-1; D may be TRBD1 or TRBD2 (5 bases each). Trimming took 5 bases from V and 2 from J, leaving 13 bases between them. Per the germline V gene, CDR1 is SGHTA and CDR2 is FQGTGA. CDR3 length equals 15 residues. This chain's CDR3 is CASSPQSGPYNEQFF. The CDR3 DNA reads as TGTGCCAGCAGCCCCCAGTCGGGGCCCTACAATGAGCAGTTCTTC.